This T cell receptor (beta chain) was sequenced during a study of blood T cell repertoires in COVID-19 (TCRdb year 2020). Notes on the research overall: Samples covering the acute and convalescent phases of COVID-19 were provided by collaborators in the United States, Italy and Spain. The material from the prospective study consisted of cDNA or gDNA derived from T cells, B-cell-depleted T cells, or PBMCs. Deeply sampled blood TCRbeta repertoires from subjects exposed to, actively infected with, or recovered from COVID-19 were included in the dataset. A freely available public database, intended as a resource for researchers studying the immune response to SARS-CoV-2, is where the repertoires were released. The samples were drawn from the first 160 participants of the ongoing ImmuneRACE study and from 1,200 or so subjects provided by 6 global collaborators. A de-identified subject ID, COVID-19 status, age in years and sex were almost always included in the sample metadata. HLA class I and class II types, where available, came from metadata supplied by the sample provider rather than from assay-based typing.

Collaborating institutions collected whole blood in K2EDTA tubes following their own protocols. For TCRbeta analysis, collaborators shipped samples as frozen whole blood, isolated PBMCs, or DNA extracted from either of those sample types. Inclusive of the bounding cysteine and phenylalanine, the CDR3 is 14 residues long. The kept DNA is CDR3 alone, 42 bases in frame from the first base. Trimmed from V: 6 bases; trimmed from J: 2 bases; junction bases lacking a gene match: 4. From a lookup of the germline V gene, CDR1 and CDR2 are SGHTA and FQGTGA. Comments on this clone: Its antigen remains undetermined. Nothing much larger sits one base from this clone, and base qualities are not available.

Broader findings and caveats from the paper: The amount of clinical and demographic metadata varied by source and participant and was provided uncurated.

The immunoSEQ Assay, a bias-controlled multiplex PCR, was used to amplify TCRbeta CDR3 regions from genomic DNA. For the original study's pipeline: The number of nucleated cells in each sample was estimated by amplification of reference gene primers within the assay. To quantify the absolute abundance of each unique TCRbeta CDR3 rearrangement, sequence reads were collapsed and filtered. Productive Simpson clonality was computed per sample as the square root of Simpson's diversity index over productive rearrangements. Held by TCRdb, this immuneACCESS table contains in-frame sequences only and omits some clones. Under half of the omission traces to an unresolved V gene where checked; the cause of the rest is unknown. V, J and clone size reflect that table, while D and trimming were determined from the DNA. Within this sample are some 110,000 clones, with around 80% of them counted one time only. Clones ranked in the top ten supply 0.83% of the sample.

The sample comprised peripheral blood. The clonotype originates from a woman in her 70s with acute or convalescent COVID-19. This chain joins TRBV7-3 to TRBJ2-3, and 8 junction bases match TRBD2. DNA sequence: TGTGCCAGCAGTCGGGAGGGTTTCACAGATACGCAGTATTTT. Its coded protein is CASSREGFTDTQYF. The reference TRBV7-3 and TRBJ2-3 proteins fill in what lies around the CDR3, so the full variable domain reads GAGVSQTPSNKVTEKGKYVELRCDPISGHTALYWYRQSLGQGPEFLIYFQGTGAADDSGLPNDRFFAVRPEGSVSTLKIQRTERGDSAVYLCASSREGFTDTQYFGPGTRLTVL.